The present entry profiles one TCR beta chain with its context. Its antigen is as yet unknown. Germline V CDR1 and CDR2: SGHTA, FQGNSA. The CDR3 extends over 13 amino acids. V was shortened by 2 bases and J by 4 bases, with 8 bases between the two germline ends. These data are taken from a study of chemoradiotherapy in HPV16-positive cancers. Study at large: Candidate HPV-specific T-cell clones and common TCR motifs came from functional assays in two HPV16-positive patients. Study observations and caveats: Non-HPV-specific T cells did not expand in tumors during treatment, whereas candidate HPV-specific clones and E7-related motifs did.

Repertoires were sampled repeatedly during chemoradiotherapy. Libraries were prepared by immunoSEQ multiplex PCR; TCRdb keeps only in-frame clonotypes and omits some of them. The sample contains some 30,000 clones, more than 80% of which appear only once. This rearrangement joins TRBV7-2 to TRBJ1-1; D is ambiguous. The receptor was derived from a human donor with HPV-associated anogenital cancer. Source: blood, taken from a patient who underwent chemoradiotherapy. In DNA, the CDR3 is TGTGCCAGCAGCTTAACCTATAGCACTGAAGCTTTCTTT. It is translated as CASSLTYSTEAFF.